Shown below are 7 T cell receptor beta chains from a single sample sequenced in a study of control samples from healthy donors and cancer patients. Libraries were prepared by immunoSEQ multiplex PCR; TCRdb keeps only in-frame clonotypes and omits some of them. The sample lists about 140,000 clones; 88% were seen once. The specimen was blood. These receptor sequences come from a man aged 18 to 29 in good health.

The V call is TRBV28, the J call TRBJ2-3, with 10 bases fitting TRBD2. The CDR3 extends over 17 amino acids. After removal of 5 bases from V and 5 bases from J, the junction contained 13 bases not matched to a gene. Germline values: CDR1 MDHEN, CDR2 SYDVKM. CDR3 region: CASSPWASGGRGDTQYF. The CDR3, as DNA: TGTGCCAGCAGTCCATGGGCTAGCGGGGGCCGGGGAGATACGCAGTATTTT.

This CDR3 reads CASSFGQGRTDTQYF. The CDR3 bases are TGTGCCAGCAGCTTCGGACAGGGTAGGACAGATACGCAGTATTTT. The V and J genes are TRBV7-3 and TRBJ2-3, with 8 bases matching TRBD1. Germline V gives CDR1 SGHTA, CDR2 FQGTGA. J gave up 3 bases and V 3 bases, and 5 bases lay outside the gene matches. This CDR3 region has 15 residues.

This clone was found once. The V call is TRBV6-2 or TRBV6-3, the J call TRBJ2-1; TRBD2 agrees at 9 bases. This CDR3 spans 17 amino acids. V lost 2 bases to trimming and J lost 4 bases; unmatched junction nucleotides: 9. The germline CDR1 and CDR2 sequences are MNHEY and SVGEGT. CDR3 loop: CASSYGARGGRYNEQFF. CDR3 coding DNA: TGTGCCAGCAGTTACGGGGCGCGGGGGGGCCGATACAATGAGCAGTTCTTC.

The gene calls are TRBV29-1 and TRBJ2-2; the D gene is possibly TRBD1 (6 bases). The germline V gene encodes CDR1 SQVTM and CDR2 ANQGSEA. The V and J ends lost 2 bases and 6 bases respectively, with 16 bases between them. The CDR3 extends over 15 amino acids. The CDR3 bases are TGCAGCGTTGAAACGGGACACCACAGTGCCGGGGAGCTGTTTTTT. It specifies CSVETGHHSAGELFF.

The count of this clone is one. The chain combines TRBV6-1 with TRBJ2-1; TRBD1 matches at 9 bases. With V trimmed by 3 bases and J by 2 bases, 5 bases remained unmatched. CDR1 MNHNS and CDR2 SASEGT come from the germline V gene. The CDR3 covers 16 residues. The chain's CDR3 is CASSDEYRGPYNEQFF. The CDR3 DNA sequence: TGTGCCAGCAGTGATGAATACAGGGGGCCCTACAATGAGCAGTTCTTC.

The gene calls are TRBV7-7 and TRBJ2-7; D unresolved. Germline CDR1 is SSHAT and CDR2 is FNYEAQ (reference sequence). CDR3 length: 14 residues. The V and J ends lost 1 base and 6 bases respectively, with 13 bases between them. The chain's CDR3 is CASSLGIGHTEQYF. The CDR3 bases are TGTGCCAGCAGCTTAGGTATAGGGCACACCGAGCAGTACTTC.

V and J are TRBV6-2 or TRBV6-3 and TRBJ2-3, with 8 positions matching TRBD1. The V segment lost 6 bases and the J segment 0 bases; nucleotides outside the gene matches: 5. The CDR3 consists of 15 residues. Germline-derived CDR1 and CDR2 are MNHEY and SVGEGT. CDR3 loop: CASSSGQGSTDTQYF. The DNA for the CDR3 is TGTGCCAGCAGCTCCGGACAGGGAAGCACAGATACGCAGTATTTT.